This entry features one TCR beta chain sequence. Its antigen is not identified. This specimen belongs to a study of cytomegalovirus exposure and HLA in healthy donors. PCR primers comprised 60 Vbeta and 13 Jbeta primers. As processed by the authors: Later analysis identified 88 million or so unique TCR beta chains, about 10 million shared. Data came from immunoSEQ multiplex PCR; TCRdb stores just in-frame clones and leaves some out. The DNA was the basis for D and trimming; V, J and clone size are from that table. The repertoire holds roughly 100,000 clones, with 65% to 75% as singletons. The study's findings and limits: Most of the TCR beta V segments (in an earlier analysis) were productive either about 87% or about 30% of the time. CMV serostatus stood as the only immune exposure information on hand.

The germline V and J ends were trimmed by 0 bases and 3 bases, with 8 bases remaining between them. CDR3 length: 14 residues. The sequencing sample was made of PBMCs. The chain recombines TRBV23-1 with TRBJ2-5; a weak D match, TRBD1 (5 bases). TRBV23-1 is labeled an ORF, and its function is uncertain. The receptor's source is a man aged 40-49 years in good health and CMV-seropositive. For the CDR3, the DNA is TGCGCCAGCAGTCAATCGCAACAGGAAGAGACCCAGTACTTC. Protein: CASSQSQQEETQYF.